This T cell receptor (delta chain) was profiled in a study of γδ T cells in repeated Plasmodium falciparum infection (dated by TCRdb to the early 2020s). About the study as a whole: Malian children exposed to intense seasonal malaria transmission were enrolled in the natural-infection arm and compared with Australian children matched for age and gender. Four controlled human malaria infections were administered to several malaria-naive U.S. adults over around 630 days by bites from P. falciparum NF54-infected Anopheles stephensi mosquitoes. The gammadelta TCR repertoires from Mali were analysed in two ways: cross-sectionally during periods with no transmission, and longitudinally across episodes of acute febrile malaria. Using both natural infection in Mali and controlled human malaria infection, the study looked at the way repeated Plasmodium falciparum infection shapes the human gammadelta T cell repertoire. Samples were collected from controlled-infection subjects at baseline, immediately before selected infections, and 21 days after each infection.

Vgamma9/Vdelta2+ and Vdelta2-negative gammadelta T cell populations were flow-sorted from peripheral blood mononuclear cells for bulk TCR repertoire analysis. This clone was observed at least ten times. Its antigen remains unidentified. The protein that TCRdb holds for this DNA derives from a much larger clone and differs from the translated DNA at residue 5, which likely indicates a read error; the protein shown here is translated from the DNA. Clipping removes 4 bases from V and 9 bases from J, with 16 as the unmatched junction base count. The CDR3 numbers 17 residues from cysteine through phenylalanine. The retained sequence is limited to the CDR3, 51 bases, with the frame set at the first base. Looking up the germline V gene yields CDR1 TSWWSYY and CDR2 QGS. Summary of the overall study and its limitations: Generalizability was limited because the Malian cohort was drawn from a small rural village of predominantly one ethnic group. Across time and infection, the Vgamma9/Vdelta2+ TCR repertoires showed a highly stable polyclonal makeup, with many TCRgamma sequences overlapping between individuals. Repeated controlled infections appeared to drive waves of new clonotype selection in Vdelta2-negative, largely Vdelta1+, gammadelta TCR repertoires. Vdelta2-negative gammadelta TCR repertoires from Malian children appeared more clonally expanded, less diverse and less shared than those of Australian children. The controlled-infection cohort was small, limiting analysis of inter-individual variability in gammadelta T cell responses.

The library was obtained by multiplex PCR. The sequencing machine was an Illumina MiSeq. Each sorted gammadelta T cell sample was sequenced for both the TCR gamma (TRG) and TCR delta (TRD) chains. In the authors' own workflow: Clonotype tree plots, accumulated frequency of the top 20 clonotypes, diversity index (DI) and D75 metrics were included in the repertoire analyses. Clonotypes were called again by TCRdb from the public reads via CATT, and duplicate nucleotide sequences were then merged into one entry. The V and J calls shown here were made by TCRdb, not taken from the authors' results. A total of 75,000 to 95,000 delta-chain clones appear in this sample, less than 1% of them only once. The leading ten clones occupy 9.6% of the sample.

The V gene is TRDV1 and the J gene is TRDJ2, and 8 junction bases match TRDD3. No J segment appears in TCRdb, so it was assigned here by matching the sequence to germline. This receptor was identified in a pool of human donors (malaria-infected and uninfected, not separated). Sequenced sample: gamma-delta T cells from blood. The DNA is TGTGCTCTTGGGGGACTTCGTCGGGGGGGATATGGGCCACAACTCTTCTTT. It codes for CALGGLRRGGYGPQLFF.